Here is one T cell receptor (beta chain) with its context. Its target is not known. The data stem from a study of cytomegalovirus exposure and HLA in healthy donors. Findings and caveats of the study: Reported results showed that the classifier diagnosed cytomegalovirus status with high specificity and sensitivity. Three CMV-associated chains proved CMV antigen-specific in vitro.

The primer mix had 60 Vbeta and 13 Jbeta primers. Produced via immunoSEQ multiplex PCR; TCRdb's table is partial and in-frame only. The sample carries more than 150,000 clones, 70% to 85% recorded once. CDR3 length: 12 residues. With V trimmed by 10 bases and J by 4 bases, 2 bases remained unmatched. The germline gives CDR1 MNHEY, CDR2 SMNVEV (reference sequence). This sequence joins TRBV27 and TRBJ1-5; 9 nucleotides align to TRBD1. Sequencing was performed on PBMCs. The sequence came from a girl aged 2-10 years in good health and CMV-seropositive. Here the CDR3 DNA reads TGTGCCATCGGGACAGGGAATCAGCCCCAGCATTTT. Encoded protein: CAIGTGNQPQHF.